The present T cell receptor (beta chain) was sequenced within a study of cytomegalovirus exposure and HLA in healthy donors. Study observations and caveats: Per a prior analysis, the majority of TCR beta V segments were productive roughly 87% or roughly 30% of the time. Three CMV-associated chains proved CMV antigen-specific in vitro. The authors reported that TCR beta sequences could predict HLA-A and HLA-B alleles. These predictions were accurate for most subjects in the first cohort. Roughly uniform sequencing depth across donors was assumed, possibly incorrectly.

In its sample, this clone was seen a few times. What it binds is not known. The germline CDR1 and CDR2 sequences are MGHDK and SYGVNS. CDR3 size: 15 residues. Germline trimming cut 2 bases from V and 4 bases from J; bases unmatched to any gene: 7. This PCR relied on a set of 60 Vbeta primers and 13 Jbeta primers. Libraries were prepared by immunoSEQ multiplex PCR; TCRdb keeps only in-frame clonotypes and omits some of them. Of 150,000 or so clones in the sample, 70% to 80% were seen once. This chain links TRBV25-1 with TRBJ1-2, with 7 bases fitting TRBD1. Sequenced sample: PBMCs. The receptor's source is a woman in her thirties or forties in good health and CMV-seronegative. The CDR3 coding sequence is TGTGCCAGCAGTGAACCCGACAGGGCTGGCTATGGCTACACCTTC. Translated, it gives CASSEPDRAGYGYTF.